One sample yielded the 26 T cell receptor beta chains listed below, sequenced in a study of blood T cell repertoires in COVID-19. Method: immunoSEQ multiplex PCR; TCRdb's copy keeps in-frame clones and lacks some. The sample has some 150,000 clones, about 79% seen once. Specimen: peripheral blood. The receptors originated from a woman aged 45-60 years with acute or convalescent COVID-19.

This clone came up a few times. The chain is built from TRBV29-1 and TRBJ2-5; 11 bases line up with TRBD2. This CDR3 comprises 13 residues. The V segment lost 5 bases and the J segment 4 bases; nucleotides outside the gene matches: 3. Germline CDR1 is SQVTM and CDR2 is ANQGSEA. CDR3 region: CSVFTSGRETQYF. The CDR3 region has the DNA TGCAGCGTTTTTACTAGCGGGAGAGAGACCCAGTACTTC.

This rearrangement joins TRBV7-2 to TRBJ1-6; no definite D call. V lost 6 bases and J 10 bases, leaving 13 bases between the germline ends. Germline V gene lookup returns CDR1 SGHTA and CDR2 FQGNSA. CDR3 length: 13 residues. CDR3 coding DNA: TGTGCCAGCAGTATAGGACTAGCATCACCCCTCCACTTT. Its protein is CASSIGLASPLHF. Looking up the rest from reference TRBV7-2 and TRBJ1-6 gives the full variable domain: GAGVSQSPSNKVTEKGKDVELRCDPISGHTALYWYRQSLGQGLEFLIYFQGNSAPDKSGLPSDRFSAERTGGSVSTLTIQRTQQEDSAVYLCASSIGLASPLHFGNGTRLTVT.

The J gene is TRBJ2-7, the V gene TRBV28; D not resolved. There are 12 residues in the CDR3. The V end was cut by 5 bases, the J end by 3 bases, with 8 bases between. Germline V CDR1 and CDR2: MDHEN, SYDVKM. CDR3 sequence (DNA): TGTGCCAGCAGTCCGATCGGCTACGAGCAGTACTTC. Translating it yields CASSPIGYEQYF.

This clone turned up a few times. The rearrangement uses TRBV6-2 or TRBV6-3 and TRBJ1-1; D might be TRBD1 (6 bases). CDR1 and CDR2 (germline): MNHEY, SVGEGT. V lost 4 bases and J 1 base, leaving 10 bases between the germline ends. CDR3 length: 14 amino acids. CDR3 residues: CASSWTVENTEAFF. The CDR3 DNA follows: TGTGCCAGCAGTTGGACAGTTGAGAACACTGAAGCTTTCTTT.

The CDR3 reads CATSDLRTGGDSGTDTQYF. In nucleotides, the CDR3 is TGTGCCACCAGTGATTTGCGGACAGGGGGTGACTCCGGCACAGATACGCAGTATTTT. This sequence joins TRBV24-1 and TRBJ2-3, with 10 bases lining up with TRBD1. Trimming cost V 0 bases and J 1 base; bases outside gene matches: 9. The germline CDR1 and CDR2 sequences are KGHDR and SFDVKD. The CDR3 has 19 residues.

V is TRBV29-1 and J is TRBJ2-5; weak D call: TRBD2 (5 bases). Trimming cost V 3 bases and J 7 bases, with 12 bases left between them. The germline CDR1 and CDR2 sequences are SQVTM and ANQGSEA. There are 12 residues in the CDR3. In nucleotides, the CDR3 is TGCAGCGTTGACGAGGGCGAACGGACCCAGTACTTC. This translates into CSVDEGERTQYF.

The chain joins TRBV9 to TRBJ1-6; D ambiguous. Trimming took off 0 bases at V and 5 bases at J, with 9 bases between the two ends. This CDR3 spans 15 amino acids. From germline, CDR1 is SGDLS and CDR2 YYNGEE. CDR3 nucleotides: TGTGCCAGCAGCGTAGTGGCGACTCATAATTCACCCCTCCACTTT. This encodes CASSVVATHNSPLHF.

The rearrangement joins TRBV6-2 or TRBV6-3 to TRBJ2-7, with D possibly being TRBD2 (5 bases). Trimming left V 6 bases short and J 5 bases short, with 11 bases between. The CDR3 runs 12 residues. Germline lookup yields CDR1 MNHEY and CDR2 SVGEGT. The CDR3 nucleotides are TGTGCCAGCAGCATACAGCGGAACGAGCAGTACTTC. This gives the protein CASSIQRNEQYF.

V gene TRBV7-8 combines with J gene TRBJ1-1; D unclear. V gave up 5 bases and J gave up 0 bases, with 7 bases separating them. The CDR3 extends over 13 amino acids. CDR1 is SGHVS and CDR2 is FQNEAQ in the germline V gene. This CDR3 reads CASSPTLNTEAFF. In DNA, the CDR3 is TGTGCCAGCAGCCCAACACTGAACACTGAAGCTTTCTTT.

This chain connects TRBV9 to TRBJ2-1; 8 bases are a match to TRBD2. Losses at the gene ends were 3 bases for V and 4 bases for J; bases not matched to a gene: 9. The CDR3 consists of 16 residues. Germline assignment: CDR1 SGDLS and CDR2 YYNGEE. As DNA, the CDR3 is TGTGCCAGCAGCGCGGGAGGGGCCTTGGGATACAATGAGCAGTTCTTC. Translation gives CASSAGGALGYNEQFF.

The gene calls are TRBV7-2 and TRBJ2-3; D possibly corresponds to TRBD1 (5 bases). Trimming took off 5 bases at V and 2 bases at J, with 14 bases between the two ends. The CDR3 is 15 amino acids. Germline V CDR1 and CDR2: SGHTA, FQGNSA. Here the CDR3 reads CASSPNRQTTDTQYF. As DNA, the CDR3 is TGTGCCAGCAGCCCCAACCGACAGACCACAGATACGCAGTATTTT. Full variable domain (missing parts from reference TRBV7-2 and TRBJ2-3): GAGVSQSPSNKVTEKGKDVELRCDPISGHTALYWYRQSLGQGLEFLIYFQGNSAPDKSGLPSDRFSAERTGGSVSTLTIQRTQQEDSAVYLCASSPNRQTTDTQYFGPGTRLTVL.

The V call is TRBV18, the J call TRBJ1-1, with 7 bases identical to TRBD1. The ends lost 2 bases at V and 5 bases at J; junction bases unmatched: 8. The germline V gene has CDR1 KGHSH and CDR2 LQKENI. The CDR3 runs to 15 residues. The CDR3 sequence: CASSPNKQGRTEAFF. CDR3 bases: TGTGCCAGCTCACCAAATAAACAGGGGAGGACTGAAGCTTTCTTT. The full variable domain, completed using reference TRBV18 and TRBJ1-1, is NAGVMQNPRHLVRRRGQEARLRCSPMKGHSHVYWYRQLPEEGLKFMVYLQKENIIDESGMPKERFSAEFPKEGPSILRIQQVVRGDSAAYFCASSPNKQGRTEAFFGQGTRLTVV.

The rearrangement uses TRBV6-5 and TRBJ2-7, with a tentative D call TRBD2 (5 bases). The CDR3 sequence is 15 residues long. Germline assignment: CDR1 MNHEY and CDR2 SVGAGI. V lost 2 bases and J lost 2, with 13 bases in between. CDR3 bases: TGTGCCAGCAGTTACGGTCGGGGTGGGCCCTACGAGCAGTACTTC. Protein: CASSYGRGGPYEQYF.

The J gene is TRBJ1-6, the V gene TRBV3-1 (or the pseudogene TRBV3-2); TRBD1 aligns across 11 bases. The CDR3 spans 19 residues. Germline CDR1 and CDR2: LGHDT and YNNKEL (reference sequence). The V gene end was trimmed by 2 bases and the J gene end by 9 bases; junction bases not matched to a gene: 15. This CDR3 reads CASSQSRDRGSLGGSPLHF. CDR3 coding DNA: TGTGCCAGCAGCCAATCCCGGGACAGGGGGTCCCTTGGCGGTTCACCCCTCCACTTT.

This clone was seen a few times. In nucleotides, the CDR3 is TGTGCCAGCAGCAAAGGGTTTGGCGACCCGGGGGCTTTCTTT. Translating it yields CASSKGFGDPGAFF. V gene TRBV21-1 combines with J gene TRBJ1-1. TRBV21-1 is a pseudogene locus. This CDR3 comprises 14 residues.

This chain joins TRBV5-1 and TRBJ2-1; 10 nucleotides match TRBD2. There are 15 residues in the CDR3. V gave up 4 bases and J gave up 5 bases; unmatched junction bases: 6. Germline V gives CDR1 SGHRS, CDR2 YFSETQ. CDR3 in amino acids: CASSRGTSANNEQFF. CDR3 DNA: TGCGCCAGCAGCCGCGGGACTAGCGCTAACAATGAGCAGTTCTTC. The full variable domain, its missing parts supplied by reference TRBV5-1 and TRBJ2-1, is KAGVTQTPRYLIKTRGQQVTLSCSPISGHRSVSWYQQTPGQGLQFLFEYFSETQRNKGNFPGRFSGRQFSNSRSEMNVSTLELGDSALYLCASSRGTSANNEQFFGPGTRLTVL.

The CDR3 here is CASSQRGRDNEQFF. CDR3 in DNA: TGCGCCAGCAGTCAACGCGGCAGGGACAATGAGCAGTTCTTC. The J gene is TRBJ2-1, the V gene TRBV23-1; possibly TRBD1 for D (5 bases). TRBV23-1 is an ORF; its function is uncertain. V lost 2 bases and J 5 bases, leaving 10 bases between the germline ends. This CDR3 has 14 amino acids.

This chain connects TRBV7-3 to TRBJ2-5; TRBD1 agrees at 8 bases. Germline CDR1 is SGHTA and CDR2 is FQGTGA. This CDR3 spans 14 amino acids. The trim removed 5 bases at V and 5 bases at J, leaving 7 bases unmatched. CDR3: CASSATGVRETQYF. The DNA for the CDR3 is TGTGCCAGCAGCGCGACAGGGGTCAGGGAGACCCAGTACTTC.

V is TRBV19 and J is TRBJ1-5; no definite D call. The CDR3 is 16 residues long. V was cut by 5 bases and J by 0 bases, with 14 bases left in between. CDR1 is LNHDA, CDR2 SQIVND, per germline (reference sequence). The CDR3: CASSSRADYSNQPQHF. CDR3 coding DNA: TGTGCCAGTAGTTCCCGGGCAGACTATAGCAATCAGCCCCAGCATTTT.

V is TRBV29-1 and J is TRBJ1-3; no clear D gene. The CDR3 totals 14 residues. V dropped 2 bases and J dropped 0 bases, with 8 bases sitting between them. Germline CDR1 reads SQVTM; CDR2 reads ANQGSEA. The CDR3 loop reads CSVEQRYSGNTIYF. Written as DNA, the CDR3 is TGCAGCGTTGAACAGCGCTACTCTGGAAACACCATATATTTT.

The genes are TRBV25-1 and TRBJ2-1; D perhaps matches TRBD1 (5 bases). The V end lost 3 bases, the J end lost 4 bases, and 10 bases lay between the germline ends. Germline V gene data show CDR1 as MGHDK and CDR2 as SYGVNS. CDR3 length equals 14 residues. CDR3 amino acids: CASSDQGWYNEQFF. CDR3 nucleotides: TGTGCCAGCAGTGACCAGGGTTGGTACAATGAGCAGTTCTTC.

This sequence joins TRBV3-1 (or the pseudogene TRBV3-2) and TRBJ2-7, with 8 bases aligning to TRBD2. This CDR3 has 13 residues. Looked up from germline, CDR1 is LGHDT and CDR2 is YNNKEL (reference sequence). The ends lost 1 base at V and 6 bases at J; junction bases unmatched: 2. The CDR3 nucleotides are TGTGCCAGCAGCCAAGGTCTAGCGGGCGAGCAGTACTTC. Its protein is CASSQGLAGEQYF.

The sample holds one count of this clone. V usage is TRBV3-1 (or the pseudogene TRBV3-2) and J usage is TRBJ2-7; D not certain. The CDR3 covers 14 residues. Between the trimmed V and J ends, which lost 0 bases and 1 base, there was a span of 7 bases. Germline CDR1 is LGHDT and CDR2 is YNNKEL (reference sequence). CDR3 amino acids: CASSQERRSYEQYF. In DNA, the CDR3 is TGTGCCAGCAGCCAAGAACGGAGATCCTACGAGCAGTACTTC.

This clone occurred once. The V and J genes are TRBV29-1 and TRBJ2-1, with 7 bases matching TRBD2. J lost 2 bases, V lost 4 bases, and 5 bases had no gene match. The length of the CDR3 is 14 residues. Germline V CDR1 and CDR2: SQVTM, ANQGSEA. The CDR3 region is CSVVWTSAYNEQFF. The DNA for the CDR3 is TGCAGCGTTGTTTGGACTAGTGCCTACAATGAGCAGTTCTTC.

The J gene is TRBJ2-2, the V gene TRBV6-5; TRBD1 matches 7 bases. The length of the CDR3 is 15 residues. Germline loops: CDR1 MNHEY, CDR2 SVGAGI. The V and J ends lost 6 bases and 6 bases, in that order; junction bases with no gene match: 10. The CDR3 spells CASSSPLTGPGELFF. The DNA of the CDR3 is TGTGCCAGCAGCTCACCACTGACAGGGCCCGGGGAGCTGTTTTTT.

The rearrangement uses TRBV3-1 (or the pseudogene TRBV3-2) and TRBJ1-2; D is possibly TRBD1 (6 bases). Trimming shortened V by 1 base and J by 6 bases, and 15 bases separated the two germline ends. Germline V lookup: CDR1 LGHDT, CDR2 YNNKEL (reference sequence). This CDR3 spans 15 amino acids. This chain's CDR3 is CASSQVRTVNDGYTF. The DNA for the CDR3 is TGTGCCAGCAGCCAAGTCAGGACAGTGAATGATGGCTACACCTTC.